This T cell receptor (beta chain) originates from a study of T cells in tuberculosis. Sequencing used immunoSEQ multiplex PCR; TCRdb keeps in-frame clones, though not all of them. The sample includes tens of thousands of clones, around 90% of them seen just once. The time point is: new active TB diagnosis, blood taken before or within 7 days of starting treatment. Germline V gene lookup returns CDR1 MNHGY and CDR2 SVAAGI. CDR3 size: 16 residues. Trimming shortened V by 0 bases and J by 5 bases, and 17 bases separated the two germline ends. This clonotype was sampled from an adult with tuberculosis. The sample was PBMCs, taken at tuberculosis diagnosis. The gene calls are TRBV6-9 and TRBJ2-7, with TRBD1 as a possible D gene (5 bases). The CDR3 is CASSYSTIAGYNEQYV. CDR3 sequence (DNA): TGTGCCAGCAGTTATTCGACGATTGCAGGGTATAACGAGCAGTACGTC.